The 11 T cell receptor beta chains below all came from one sample that was sequenced in a study of shared clonotypes between healthy human individuals. Profiling relied on immunoSEQ multiplex PCR, and the TCRdb table lists in-frame clones only, not all of them. The sample yields 2 million to 2.5 million clones, just over 90% seen once. The sequenced material came from naive CD4+ T cells from PBMCs. The subset was: CD45RA+ positively selected. These receptors were obtained from a man aged 18 to 30 in good health. Some clones in this sample may be carry-over from other donors' samples.

The CDR3 loop is CASSSSPRTAIYTF. The CDR3 DNA is TGTGCCAGCAGCTCGTCCCCTCGGACAGCTATATACACCTTC. V usage is TRBV9 and J usage is TRBJ1-2; possible D gene TRBD1, 6 bases. This CDR3 spans 14 amino acids. CDR1 SGDLS and CDR2 YYNGEE come from the germline V gene. V shed 4 bases and J shed 11 bases, with 21 bases lying between them.

The rearrangement links TRBV6-6 to TRBJ2-7; possibly TRBD2 for D (6 bases). Germline assignment: CDR1 MNHNY and CDR2 SVGAGI (reference sequence). This CDR3 comprises 15 residues. The germline V and J ends were trimmed by 0 bases and 0 bases, with 9 bases remaining between them. CDR3 sequence: CASSYSGGNSYEQYF. The CDR3 bases are TGTGCCAGCAGTTACTCTGGGGGGAACTCCTACGAGCAGTACTTC.

This clone has just one count. The chain has TRBV7-9 and TRBJ2-3; D is ambiguous. V dropped 5 bases and J dropped 4 bases, with 10 bases sitting between them. The CDR3 spans 13 residues. Germline lookup yields CDR1 SEHNR and CDR2 FQNEAQ (reference sequence). CDR3 sequence reads: CASSLQPSDTQYF. The CDR3 nucleotides read TGTGCCAGCAGCCTCCAACCCTCAGATACGCAGTATTTT.

The chain couples TRBV11-2 to TRBJ2-7; D perhaps matches TRBD2 (6 bases). The CDR3 consists of 13 residues. Between the trimmed V and J ends, which lost 4 bases and 3 bases, there was a span of 10 bases. Germline CDR1 SGHAT, CDR2 FQNNGV. In DNA form, the CDR3 reads TGTGCCAGCAGCTCCGGGAGTTTCTACGAGCAGTACTTC. This encodes CASSSGSFYEQYF.

In DNA form, the CDR3 reads TGTGCCAGCAGCTTGGGGGCAGACCAAGAGACCCAGTACTTC. This gives the protein CASSLGADQETQYF. The chain uses TRBV5-6 and TRBJ2-5, with D hard to call. CDR3 length equals 14 residues. Germline CDR1 reads SGHDT; CDR2 reads YYEEEE. V was clipped by 0 bases and J by 0 bases, with 6 bases between them.

The rearrangement joins TRBV5-4 to TRBJ2-7; the D call may be TRBD1 or TRBD2 (5 bases each). The V gene's germline CDR1 is SGHNT and CDR2 YYREEE (reference sequence). The CDR3 runs to 13 residues. Deletions cut 2 bases from V and 2 bases from J, with 8 bases between. The CDR3 loop is CASSFGGAYEQYF. As DNA, the CDR3 is TGTGCCAGCAGCTTTGGGGGAGCCTACGAGCAGTACTTC.

The chain employs TRBV2 and TRBJ2-7; 12 bases map to TRBD1. Germline-derived CDR1 and CDR2 are SNHLY and FYNNEI. Trimming at V came to 6 bases and at J to 4 bases, leaving 4 bases not matched to a gene. This CDR3 is built from 14 residues. CDR3 sequence (DNA): TGTGCCAGCAGGGGGACAGGGGGCTTATACGAGCAGTACTTC. As protein: CASRGTGGLYEQYF.

This chain uses TRBV25-1 with TRBJ2-1; D is uncertain. This CDR3 has 16 amino acids. V dropped 2 bases and J dropped 0 bases, with 11 bases sitting between them. Germline lookup yields CDR1 MGHDK and CDR2 SYGVNS. In DNA, the CDR3 is TGTGCCAGCAGTGAAAAAAAGGCGTCCTCCTACAATGAGCAGTTCTTC. It specifies CASSEKKASSYNEQFF.

The gene calls are TRBV27 and TRBJ2-5; TRBD2 is a possible D gene (5 bases). The germline gives CDR1 MNHEY, CDR2 SMNVEV (reference sequence). This CDR3 is built from 13 residues. Trimming took off 6 bases at V and 5 bases at J, with 13 bases between the two ends. CDR3 DNA sequence: TGTGCCAGCAGGGGCGAGGGTCGGGAGACCCAGTACTTC. This encodes CASRGEGRETQYF.

The rearrangement links TRBV28 to TRBJ1-5; 10 bases are shared with TRBD1. CDR3 length: 16 amino acids. The junction had 8 bases not matched to a gene; V was cut back by 6 bases and J by 3 bases. The germline CDR1 and CDR2 sequences are MDHEN and SYDVKM. The chain's CDR3 is CASRTNGQGVNQPQHF. The CDR3 nucleotides are TGTGCCAGCAGGACAAACGGACAGGGGGTCAATCAGCCCCAGCATTTT.

The chain is built from TRBV7-9 and TRBJ2-1, with 11 nucleotides matching TRBD1. The CDR3 is 15 residues long. Losses at the gene ends were 5 bases for V and 9 bases for J; bases not matched to a gene: 9. Looked up from germline, CDR1 is SEHNR and CDR2 is FQNEAQ (reference sequence). The CDR3 protein is CASSAGTGGYREQFF. CDR3 DNA: TGTGCCAGCAGCGCCGGGACAGGGGGATATCGTGAGCAGTTCTTC.